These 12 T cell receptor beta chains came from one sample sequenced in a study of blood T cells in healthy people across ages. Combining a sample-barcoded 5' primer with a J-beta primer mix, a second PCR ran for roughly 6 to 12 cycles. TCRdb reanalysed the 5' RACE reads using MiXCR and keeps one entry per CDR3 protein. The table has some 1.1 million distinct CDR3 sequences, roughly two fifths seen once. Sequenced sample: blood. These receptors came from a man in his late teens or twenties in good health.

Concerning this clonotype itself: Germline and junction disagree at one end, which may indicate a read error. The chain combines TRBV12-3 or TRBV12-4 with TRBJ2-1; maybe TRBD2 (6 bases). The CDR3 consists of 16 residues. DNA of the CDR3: TGTGTCAGCAGTCGACCGGGACTGAGCTCCTACAATGAGCAGTTCTTC. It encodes CVSSRPGLSSYNEQFF.

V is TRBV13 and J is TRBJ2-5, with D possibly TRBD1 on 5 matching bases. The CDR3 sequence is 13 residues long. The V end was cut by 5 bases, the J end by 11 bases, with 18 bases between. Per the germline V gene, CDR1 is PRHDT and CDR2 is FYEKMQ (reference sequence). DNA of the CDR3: TGTGCCAGCAGCGTTCGTGAGGACAATGAGCAGTACTTC. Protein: CASSVREDNEQYF.

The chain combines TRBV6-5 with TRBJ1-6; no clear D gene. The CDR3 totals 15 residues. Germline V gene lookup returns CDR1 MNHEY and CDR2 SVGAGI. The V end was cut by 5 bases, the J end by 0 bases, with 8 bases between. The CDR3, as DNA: TGTGCCAGCAGTCGACTGAGCTCCTATAATTCACCCCTCCACTTT. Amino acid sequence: CASSRLSSYNSPLHF.

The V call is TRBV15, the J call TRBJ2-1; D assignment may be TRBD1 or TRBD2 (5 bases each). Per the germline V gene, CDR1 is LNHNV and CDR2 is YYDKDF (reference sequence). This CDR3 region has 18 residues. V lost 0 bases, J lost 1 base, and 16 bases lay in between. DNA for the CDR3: TGTGCCACCAGCAGAGACCCACTCGGGGCTCCTTCCTACAATGAGCAGTTCTTC. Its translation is CATSRDPLGAPSYNEQFF. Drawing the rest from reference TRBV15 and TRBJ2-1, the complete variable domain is DAMVIQNPRYQVTQFGKPVTLSCSQTLNHNVMYWYQQKSSQAPKLLFHYYDKDFNNEADTPDNFQSRRPNTSFCFLDIRSPGLGDTAMYLCATSRDPLGAPSYNEQFFGPGTRLTVL.

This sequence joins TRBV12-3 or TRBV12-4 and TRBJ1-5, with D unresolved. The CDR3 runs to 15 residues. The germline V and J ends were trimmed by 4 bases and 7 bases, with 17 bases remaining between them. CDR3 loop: CASSSPSRSSQPQHF. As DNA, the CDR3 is TGTGCCAGCAGTTCCCCCTCCAGGAGCTCGCAGCCCCAGCATTTT.

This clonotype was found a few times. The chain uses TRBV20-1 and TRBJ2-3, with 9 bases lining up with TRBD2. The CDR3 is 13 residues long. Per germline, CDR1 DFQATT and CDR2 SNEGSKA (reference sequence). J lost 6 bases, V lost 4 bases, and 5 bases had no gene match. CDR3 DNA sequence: TGCAGTGCTACCGCGGGGGGGATGGATACGCAGTATTTT. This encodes CSATAGGMDTQYF.

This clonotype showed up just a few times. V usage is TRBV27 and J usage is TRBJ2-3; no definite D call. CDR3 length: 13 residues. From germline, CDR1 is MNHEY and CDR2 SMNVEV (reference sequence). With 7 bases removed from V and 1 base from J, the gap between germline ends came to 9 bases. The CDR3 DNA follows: TGTGCCAGCACCTTGGTAGGCACAGATACGCAGTATTTT. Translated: CASTLVGTDTQYF.

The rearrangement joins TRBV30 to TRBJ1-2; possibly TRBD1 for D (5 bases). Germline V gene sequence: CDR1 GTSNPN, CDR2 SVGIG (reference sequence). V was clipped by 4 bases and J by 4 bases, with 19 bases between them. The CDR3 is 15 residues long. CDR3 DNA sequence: TGTGCCTGGACCCAAGGGACGGCCGTCCTCTATGGCTACACCTTC. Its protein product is CAWTQGTAVLYGYTF.

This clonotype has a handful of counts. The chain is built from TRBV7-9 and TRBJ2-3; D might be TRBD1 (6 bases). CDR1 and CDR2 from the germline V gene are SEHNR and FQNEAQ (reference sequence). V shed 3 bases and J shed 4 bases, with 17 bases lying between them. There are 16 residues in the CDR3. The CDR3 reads CASSFRSGERADTQYF. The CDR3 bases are TGTGCCAGCAGCTTCAGATCAGGGGAAAGGGCAGATACGCAGTATTTT.

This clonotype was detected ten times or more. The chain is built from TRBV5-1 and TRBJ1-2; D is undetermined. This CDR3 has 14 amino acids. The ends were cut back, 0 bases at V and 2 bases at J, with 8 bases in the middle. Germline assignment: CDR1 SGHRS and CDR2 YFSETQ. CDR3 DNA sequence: TGCGCCAGCAGCTTGGAAATATCCAACTATGGCTACACCTTC. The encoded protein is CASSLEISNYGYTF.

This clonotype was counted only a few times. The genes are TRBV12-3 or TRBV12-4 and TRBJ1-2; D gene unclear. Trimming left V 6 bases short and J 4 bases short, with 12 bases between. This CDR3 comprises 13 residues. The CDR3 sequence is CASSLSVLYGYTF. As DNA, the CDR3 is TGTGCCAGCAGCCTTAGCGTCCTCTATGGCTACACCTTC.

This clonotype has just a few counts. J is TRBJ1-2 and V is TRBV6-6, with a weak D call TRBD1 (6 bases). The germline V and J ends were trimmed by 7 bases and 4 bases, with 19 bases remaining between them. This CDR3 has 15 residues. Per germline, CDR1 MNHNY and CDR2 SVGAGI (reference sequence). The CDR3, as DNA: TGTGCCAGCATCGAGGGCGCCAGGGGAGGCTATGGCTACACCTTC. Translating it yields CASIEGARGGYGYTF.